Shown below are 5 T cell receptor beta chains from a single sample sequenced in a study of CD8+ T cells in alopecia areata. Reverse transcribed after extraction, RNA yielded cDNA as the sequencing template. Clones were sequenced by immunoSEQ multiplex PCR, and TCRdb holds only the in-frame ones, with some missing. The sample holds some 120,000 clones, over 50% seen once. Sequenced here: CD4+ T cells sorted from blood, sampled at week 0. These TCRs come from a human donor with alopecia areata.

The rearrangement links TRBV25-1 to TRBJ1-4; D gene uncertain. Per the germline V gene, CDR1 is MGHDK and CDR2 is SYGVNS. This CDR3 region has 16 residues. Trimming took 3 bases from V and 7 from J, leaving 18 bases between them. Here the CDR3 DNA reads TGTGCCAGCAGTGATGGACGTAGACGAATCACTGAAAAACTGTTTTTT. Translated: CASSDGRRRITEKLFF.

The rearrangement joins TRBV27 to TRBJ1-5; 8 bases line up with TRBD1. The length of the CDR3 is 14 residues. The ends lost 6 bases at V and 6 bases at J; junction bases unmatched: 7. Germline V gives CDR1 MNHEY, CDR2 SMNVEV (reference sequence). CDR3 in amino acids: CASRTDRGGQPQHF. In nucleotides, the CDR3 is TGTGCCAGCAGGACCGACAGGGGAGGTCAGCCCCAGCATTTT.

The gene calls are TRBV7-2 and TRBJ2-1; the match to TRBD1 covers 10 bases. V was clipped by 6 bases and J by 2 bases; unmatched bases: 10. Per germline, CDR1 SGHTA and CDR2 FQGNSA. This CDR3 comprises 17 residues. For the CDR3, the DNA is TGTGCCAGCAGGCTGGGGCTCGGGACAGGGGCCTACAATGAGCAGTTCTTC. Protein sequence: CASRLGLGTGAYNEQFF. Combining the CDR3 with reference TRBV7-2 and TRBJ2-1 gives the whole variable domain GAGVSQSPSNKVTEKGKDVELRCDPISGHTALYWYRQSLGQGLEFLIYFQGNSAPDKSGLPSDRFSAERTGGSVSTLTIQRTQQEDSAVYLCASRLGLGTGAYNEQFFGPGTRLTVL.

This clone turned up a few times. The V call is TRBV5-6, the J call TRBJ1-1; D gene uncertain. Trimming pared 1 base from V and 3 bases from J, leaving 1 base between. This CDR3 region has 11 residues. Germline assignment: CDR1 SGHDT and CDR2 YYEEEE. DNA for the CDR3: TGTGCCAGCAGCTTGTACACTGAAGCTTTCTTT. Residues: CASSLYTEAFF.

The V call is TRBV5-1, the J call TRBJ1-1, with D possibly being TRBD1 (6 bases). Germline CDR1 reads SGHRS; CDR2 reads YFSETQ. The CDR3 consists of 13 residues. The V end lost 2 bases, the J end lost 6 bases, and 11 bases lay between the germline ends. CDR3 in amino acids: CASSFQGSAEAFF. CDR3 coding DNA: TGCGCCAGCAGCTTCCAGGGGTCGGCTGAAGCTTTCTTT.